A single sample is the source of the 4 T cell receptor beta chains below, sequenced in a study of T cell repertoires in cytomegalovirus infection. Via MiXCR, TCRdb re-called the reads, giving one row per CDR3 protein. The sample includes about 310,000 distinct CDR3 sequences, 17% of them seen just once. Sequencing input: PBMCs. The receptors derive from a human donor in good health (CMV status not recorded). Some clones in this sample may be carry-over from other donors' samples.

The rearrangement links TRBV20-1 to TRBJ1-5; no reliable D call. The CDR3 covers 17 residues. The V end was cut by 0 bases, the J end by 4 bases, with 19 bases between. Germline V CDR1 and CDR2: DFQATT, SNEGSKA (reference sequence). The CDR3 DNA sequence: TGCAGTGCTAGAGATTATATTACCCAAGGAGGAAATCAGCCCCAGCATTTT. It translates to CSARDYITQGGNQPQHF.

The chain uses TRBV7-9 and TRBJ1-3; a possible D gene is TRBD1 (5 bases). With 6 bases removed from V and 0 bases from J, the gap between germline ends came to 12 bases. The CDR3 extends over 15 amino acids. Germline V gene sequence: CDR1 SEHNR, CDR2 FQNEAQ (reference sequence). The CDR3 loop reads CASRPRANSGNTIYF. The CDR3 coding sequence is TGTGCCAGCAGACCCAGGGCCAACTCTGGAAACACCATATATTTT.

The gene calls are TRBV6-1 and TRBJ1-1; maybe TRBD1 (6 bases). CDR3 length: 15 amino acids. Between the trimmed V and J ends, which lost 6 bases and 1 base, there was a span of 15 bases. Germline V gives CDR1 MNHNS, CDR2 SASEGT. The CDR3 DNA is TGTGCCAGCAGGGACCTAAGAGGGGGGAACACTGAAGCTTTCTTT. This gives the protein CASRDLRGGNTEAFF.

This clonotype was seen a handful of times. V usage is TRBV4-3 and J usage is TRBJ2-7, with D unresolved. The CDR3 totals 13 residues. Per the germline V gene, CDR1 is LGHNA and CDR2 is YSLEER. V was pared by 0 bases and J by 2 bases, with 5 bases between. The chain's CDR3 is CASSQDLPYEQYF. The CDR3 nucleotides are TGCGCCAGCAGCCAAGATCTTCCCTACGAGCAGTACTTC.